This TCR beta chain was identified in a study of response to subunit inactivated influenza vaccine. Study-wide findings and caveats: Few additional T cells are recruited per seasonal influenza vaccination, authors suggested.

TCRdb redid the calling of the RT-PCR reads with MiXCR, one entry per CDR3 protein. The repertoire holds hundreds of thousands of distinct CDR3 sequences, less than 15% seen once, with less than 8.5% in the top ten. For this clonotype: Its cognate antigen is unknown.

CDR3 length: 14 amino acids. Deletions cut 6 bases from V and 6 bases from J, with 14 bases between. This sequence was found in a man aged 50 to 60 who received an inactivated influenza vaccine. This rearrangement joins TRBV12-3 or TRBV12-4 to TRBJ2-2; D call uncertain. Sequences were derived from PBMCs from blood, sampled approximately 15 days before vaccination. The CDR3 DNA reads as TGTGCCAGCAGGGCAGGTTTAGAGGCCGGGGAGCTGTTTTTT. Encoded protein: CASRAGLEAGELFF.